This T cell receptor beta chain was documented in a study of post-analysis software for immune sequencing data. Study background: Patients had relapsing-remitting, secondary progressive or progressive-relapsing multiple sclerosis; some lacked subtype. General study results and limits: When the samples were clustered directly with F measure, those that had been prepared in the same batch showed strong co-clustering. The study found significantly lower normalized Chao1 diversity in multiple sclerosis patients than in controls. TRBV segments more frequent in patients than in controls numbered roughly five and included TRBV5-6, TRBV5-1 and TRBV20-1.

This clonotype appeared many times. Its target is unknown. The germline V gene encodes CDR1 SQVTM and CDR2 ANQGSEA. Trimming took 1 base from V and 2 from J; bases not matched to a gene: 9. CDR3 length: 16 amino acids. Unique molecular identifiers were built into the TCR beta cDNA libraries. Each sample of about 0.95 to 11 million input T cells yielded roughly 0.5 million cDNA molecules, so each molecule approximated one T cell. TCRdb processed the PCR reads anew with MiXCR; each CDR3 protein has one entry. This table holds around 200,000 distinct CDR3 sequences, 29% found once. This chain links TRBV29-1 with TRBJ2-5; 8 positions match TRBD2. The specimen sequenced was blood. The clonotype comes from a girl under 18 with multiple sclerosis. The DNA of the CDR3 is TGCAGCGTTGAAGTCCAGCGGGAGCGCCGGCAAGAGACCCAGTACTTC. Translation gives CSVEVQRERRQETQYF.